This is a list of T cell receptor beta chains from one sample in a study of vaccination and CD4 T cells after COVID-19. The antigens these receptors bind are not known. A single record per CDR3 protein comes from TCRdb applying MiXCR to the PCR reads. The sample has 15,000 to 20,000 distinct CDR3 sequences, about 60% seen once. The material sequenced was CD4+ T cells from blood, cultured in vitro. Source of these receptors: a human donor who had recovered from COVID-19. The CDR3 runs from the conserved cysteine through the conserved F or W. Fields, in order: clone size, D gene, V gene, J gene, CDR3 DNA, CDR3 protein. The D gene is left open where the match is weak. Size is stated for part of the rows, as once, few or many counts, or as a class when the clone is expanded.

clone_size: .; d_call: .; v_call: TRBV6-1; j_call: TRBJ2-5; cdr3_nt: TGTGCCAGCAGTGAGGGGGTCCAAGAGACCCAGTACTTC; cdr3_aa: CASSEGVQETQYF
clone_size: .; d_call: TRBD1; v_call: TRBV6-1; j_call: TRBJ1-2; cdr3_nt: TGTGCCAGCAGCCGGACAGGGAACTATGGCTACACCTTC; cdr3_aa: CASSRTGNYGYTF
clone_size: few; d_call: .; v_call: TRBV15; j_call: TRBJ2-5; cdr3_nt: TGTGCCACCAGCAGGGGGGACTACCAAGAGACCCAGTACTTC; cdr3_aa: CATSRGDYQETQYF
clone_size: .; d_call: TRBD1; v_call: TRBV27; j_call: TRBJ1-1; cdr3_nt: TGTGCCAGCAGTCTCGACAGGGACCGGACTGAAGCTTTCTTT; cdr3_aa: CASSLDRDRTEAFF
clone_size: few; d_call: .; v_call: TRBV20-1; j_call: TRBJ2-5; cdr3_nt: TGCAGTGCTAGAGGACTGTTCCAAGAGACCCAGTACTTC; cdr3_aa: CSARGLFQETQYF
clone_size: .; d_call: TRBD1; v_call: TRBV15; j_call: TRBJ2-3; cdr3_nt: TGTGCCACCAGCAGAGATGGACGGGACAGAGATACGCAGTATTTT; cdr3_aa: CATSRDGRDRDTQYF
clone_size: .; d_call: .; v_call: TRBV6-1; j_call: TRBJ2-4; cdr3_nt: TGTGCCAGCAGTGAAGAGGGTCGGATTGGGGCCAAAAACATTCAGTACTTC; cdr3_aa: CASSEEGRIGAKNIQYF
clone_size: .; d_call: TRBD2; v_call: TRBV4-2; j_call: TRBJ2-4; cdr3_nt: TGTGCCAGCAGCTCGGGACTAGTAGAAAACATTCAGTACTTC; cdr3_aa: CASSSGLVENIQYF
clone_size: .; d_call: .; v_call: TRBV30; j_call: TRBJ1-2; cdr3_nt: TGTGCCCTAGGGAAGAGCGACTATGGCTACACCTTC; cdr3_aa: CALGKSDYGYTF
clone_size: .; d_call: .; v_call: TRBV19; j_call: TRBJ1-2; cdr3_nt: TGTGCCAGTAGATCCGGGCTCCACTATGGCTACACCTTC; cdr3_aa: CASRSGLHYGYTF
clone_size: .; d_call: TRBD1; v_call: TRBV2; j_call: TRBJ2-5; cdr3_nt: TGTGCCAGCACAAGGAGGGGACAGGGGAAAGAGACCCAGTACTTC; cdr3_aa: CASTRRGQGKETQYF
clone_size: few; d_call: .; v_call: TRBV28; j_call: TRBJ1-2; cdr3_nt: TGTGCCAGCAGCACGACAGGTACAACTAACTATGGCTACACCTTC; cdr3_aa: CASSTTGTTNYGYTF
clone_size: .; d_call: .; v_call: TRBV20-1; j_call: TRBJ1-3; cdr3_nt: TGCAGTGCTCATGGGAGAGGGAATACGGGAAACACCATATATTTT; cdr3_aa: CSAHGRGNTGNTIYF
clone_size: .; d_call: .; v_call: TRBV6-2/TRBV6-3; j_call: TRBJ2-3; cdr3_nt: TGTGCCAGCAGTCATACAGCTGGTTTCACAGATACGCAGTATTTT; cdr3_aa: CASSHTAGFTDTQYF
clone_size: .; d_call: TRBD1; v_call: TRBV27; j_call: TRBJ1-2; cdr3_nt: TGTGCCAGCAGCCCCAATCCGACAGGGAACAACTATGGCTACACCTTC; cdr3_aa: CASSPNPTGNNYGYTF
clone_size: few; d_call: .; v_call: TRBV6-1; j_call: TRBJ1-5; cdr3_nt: TGTGCCAGCAGAAGGGGTCAGAGTTCCAGCAATCAGCCCCAGCATTTT; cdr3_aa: CASRRGQSSSNQPQHF
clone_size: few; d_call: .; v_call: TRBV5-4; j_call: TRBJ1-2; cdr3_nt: TGTGCCAGCAGCAAGCTAGGGGCGCTGGAGGGCTACACCTTC; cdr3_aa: CASSKLGALEGYTF
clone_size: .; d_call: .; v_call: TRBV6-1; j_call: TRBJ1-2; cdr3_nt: TGTGCCAGCAGTGAAATAGGTTATGGCTACACCTTC; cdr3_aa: CASSEIGYGYTF
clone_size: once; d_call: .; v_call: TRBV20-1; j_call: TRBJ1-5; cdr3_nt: TGCAGTGCTAGGCGTAGGGATAGCAATCAGCCCCAGCATTTT; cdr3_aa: CSARRRDSNQPQHF
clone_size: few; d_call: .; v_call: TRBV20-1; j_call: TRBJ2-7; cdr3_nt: TGCAGTGCTTCGTCGGGACCCAGCTCCTACGAGCAGTACTTC; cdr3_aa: CSASSGPSSYEQYF
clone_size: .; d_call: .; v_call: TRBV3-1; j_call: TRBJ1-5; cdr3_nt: TGTGCCAGCAGCCAACTTCCGGATCAGCCCCAGCATTTT; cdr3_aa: CASSQLPDQPQHF
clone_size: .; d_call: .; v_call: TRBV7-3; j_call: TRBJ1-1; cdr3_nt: TGTGCCAGCAGCTTTGGGGTAATTTGGACTGAAGCTTTCTTT; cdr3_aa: CASSFGVIWTEAFF
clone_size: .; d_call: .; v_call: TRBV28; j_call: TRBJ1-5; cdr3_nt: TGTGCCAGCAGTACAGGGTTAGGTAATCAGCCCCAGCATTTT; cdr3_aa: CASSTGLGNQPQHF
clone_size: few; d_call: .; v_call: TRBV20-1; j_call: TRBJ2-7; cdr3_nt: TGCAGTGCCCGAGGTCCTTCTACGGGCTTCTACGAGCAGTACTTC; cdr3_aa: CSARGPSTGFYEQYF
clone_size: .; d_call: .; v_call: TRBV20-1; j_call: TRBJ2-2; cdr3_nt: TGCAGTGCTAGAGCCCGTGGGCTAGCGACGAACACCGGGGAGCTGTTTTTT; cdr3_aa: CSARARGLATNTGELFF
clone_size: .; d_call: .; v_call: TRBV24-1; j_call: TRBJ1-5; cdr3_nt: TGTGCCACCAGCGAGGCGAACGGGGTGCAGCCCCAGCATTTT; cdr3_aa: CATSEANGVQPQHF
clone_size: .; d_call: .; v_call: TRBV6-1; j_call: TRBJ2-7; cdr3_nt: TGTGCCAGCAGTGACCCAGCCGCTGCCGAGCAGTACTTC; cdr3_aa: CASSDPAAAEQYF
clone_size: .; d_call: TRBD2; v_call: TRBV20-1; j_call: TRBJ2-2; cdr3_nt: TGCAGTGCTAGGGGGGGGCTAGCGGGAGACACCGGGGAGCTGTTTTTT; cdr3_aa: CSARGGLAGDTGELFF
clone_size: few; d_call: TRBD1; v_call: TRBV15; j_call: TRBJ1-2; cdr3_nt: TGTGCCACCAGCAGAGATAGGGACAGGGCATTTCTAGACACCTTC; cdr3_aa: CATSRDRDRAFLDTF
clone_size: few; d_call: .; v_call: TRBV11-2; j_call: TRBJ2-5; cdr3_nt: TGTGCCAGCAGCCTCGGTCCAGGGTTTATCCAAGAGACCCAGTACTTC; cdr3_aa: CASSLGPGFIQETQYF
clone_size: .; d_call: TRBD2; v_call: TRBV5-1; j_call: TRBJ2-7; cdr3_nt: TGCGCCAGCAGCTTGGTAGTTAGCGGGATGTCCTACGAGCAGTACTTC; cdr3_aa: CASSLVVSGMSYEQYF
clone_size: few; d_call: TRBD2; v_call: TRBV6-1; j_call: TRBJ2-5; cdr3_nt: TGTGCCAGCAGGGACTCCGGGAGGGAGACCCAGTACTTC; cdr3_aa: CASRDSGRETQYF
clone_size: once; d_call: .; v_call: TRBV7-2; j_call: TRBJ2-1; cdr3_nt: TGTGCCAGCAGCTTAGTTGTGGGGCCCCCGCAGGAGCAGTTCTTC; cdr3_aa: CASSLVVGPPQEQFF
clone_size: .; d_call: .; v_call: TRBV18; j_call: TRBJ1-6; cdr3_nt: TGTGCCAGCTCACCCGGACGCCTTGGCAATTCACCCCTCCACTTT; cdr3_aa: CASSPGRLGNSPLHF
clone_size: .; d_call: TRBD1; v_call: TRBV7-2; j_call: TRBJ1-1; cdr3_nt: TGTGCCAGCAGGGTGGACAGGGGGCGAACTGAAGCTTTCTTT; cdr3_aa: CASRVDRGRTEAFF
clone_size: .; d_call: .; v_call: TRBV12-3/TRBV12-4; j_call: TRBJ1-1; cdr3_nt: TGTGCCAGCAGTTTGCAGGGCGAAGCTTTCTTT; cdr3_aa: CASSLQGEAFF
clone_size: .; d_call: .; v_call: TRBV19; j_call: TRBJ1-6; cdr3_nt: TGTGCCAGTAGTAGATCCTCAGGGAGCTCCTATAATTCACCCCTCCACTTT; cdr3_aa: CASSRSSGSSYNSPLHF
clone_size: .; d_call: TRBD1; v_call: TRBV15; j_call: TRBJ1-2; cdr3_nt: TGTGCCACCAGCAGAGTTGAGACAGGGGACGGCTACACCTTC; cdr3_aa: CATSRVETGDGYTF
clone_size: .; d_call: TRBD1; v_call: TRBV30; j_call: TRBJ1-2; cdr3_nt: TGTGCCTGGATACGCAGGACAGGGCCCACTCCTAACTATGGCTACACCTTC; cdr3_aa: CAWIRRTGPTPNYGYTF
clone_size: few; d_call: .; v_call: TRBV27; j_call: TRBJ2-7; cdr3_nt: TGTGCCAGCAGTGCCACCCCCCAGTACTACGAGCAGTACTTC; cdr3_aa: CASSATPQYYEQYF
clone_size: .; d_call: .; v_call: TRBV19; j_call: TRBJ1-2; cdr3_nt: TGTGCCAGTAGTGCCGGTTACCAGGGTAACTATGGCTACACCTTC; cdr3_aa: CASSAGYQGNYGYTF
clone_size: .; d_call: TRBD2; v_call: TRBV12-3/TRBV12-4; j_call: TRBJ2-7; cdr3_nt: TGTGCCAGCAGTTTGCGACTAGCGGGGGCCTACGAGCAGTACTTC; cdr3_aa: CASSLRLAGAYEQYF
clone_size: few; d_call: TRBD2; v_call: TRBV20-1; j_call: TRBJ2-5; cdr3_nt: TGCAGTGCTAAGGGAGGGACTAGCGGGGGATTTCAAGAGACCCAGTACTTC; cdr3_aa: CSAKGGTSGGFQETQYF
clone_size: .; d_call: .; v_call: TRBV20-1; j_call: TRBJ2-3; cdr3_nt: TGCAGTGCGAGGGCGAGGGGCTCCGGACCCAGCCCAGATACGCAGTATTTT; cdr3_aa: CSARARGSGPSPDTQYF
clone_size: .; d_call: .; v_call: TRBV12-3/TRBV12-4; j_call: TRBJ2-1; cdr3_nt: TGTGCCAGCACCCTCCGAGGGTACAATGAGCAGTTCTTC; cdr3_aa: CASTLRGYNEQFF
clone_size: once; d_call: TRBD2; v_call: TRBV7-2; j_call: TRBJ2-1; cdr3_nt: TGTGCCAGCAGCTCCCCAGCGGGAGGTTTTCGGGAGCAGTTCTTC; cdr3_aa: CASSSPAGGFREQFF
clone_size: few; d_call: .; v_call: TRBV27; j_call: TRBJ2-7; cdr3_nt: TGTGCCAGCAGTCCCCGGTGGGGGGCTTCCTACGAGCAGTACTTC; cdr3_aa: CASSPRWGASYEQYF
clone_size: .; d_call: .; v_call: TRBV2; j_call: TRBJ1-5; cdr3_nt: TGTGCCAGCAGTGAAGCGCTTCTGGGGGCTGGGCAGCCCCAGCATTTT; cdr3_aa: CASSEALLGAGQPQHF
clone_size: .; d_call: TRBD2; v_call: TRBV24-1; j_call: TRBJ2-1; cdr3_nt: TGTGCCACCAGTGATTCTGGACTAGCGGGAGGCAATGAGCAGTTCTTC; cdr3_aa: CATSDSGLAGGNEQFF
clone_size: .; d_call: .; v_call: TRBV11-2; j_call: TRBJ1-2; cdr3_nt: TGTGCCAGCACGCCCGGGATGGGGGAAGGCTATGGCTACACCTTC; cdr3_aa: CASTPGMGEGYGYTF
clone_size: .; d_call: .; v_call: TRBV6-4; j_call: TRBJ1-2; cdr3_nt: TGTGCCAGCAGTGACTCCCGGGCCTCAAGTGAGGGATTCTATGGCTACACCTTC; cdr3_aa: CASSDSRASSEGFYGYTF
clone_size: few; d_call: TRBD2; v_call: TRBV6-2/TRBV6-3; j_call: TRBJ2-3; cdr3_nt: TGTGCCAGCAGTTTCGCGGGAGTTACAGATACGCAGTATTTT; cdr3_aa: CASSFAGVTDTQYF
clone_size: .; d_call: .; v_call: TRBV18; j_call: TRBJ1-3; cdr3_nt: TGTGCCAGCTCGCCCGGTGGGGCCAGCTCTGGAAACACCATATATTTT; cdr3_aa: CASSPGGASSGNTIYF
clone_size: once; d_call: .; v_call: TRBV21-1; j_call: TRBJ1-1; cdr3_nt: TGTGCCAGCAGCTCCGCCGGGACAGGGAGCGAGGGTGGCGGGTTCCTTGAAGCTTTCTTT; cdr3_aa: CASSSAGTGSEGGGFLEAFF
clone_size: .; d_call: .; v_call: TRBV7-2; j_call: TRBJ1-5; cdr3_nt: TGTGCCAGCAGCTTATTAGGGGATCAGCCCCAGCATTTT; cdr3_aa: CASSLLGDQPQHF
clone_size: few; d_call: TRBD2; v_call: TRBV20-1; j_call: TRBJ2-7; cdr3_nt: TGCAGTGCCCCTCTAAGTGCTAGCGGCTCCTACGAGCAGTACTTC; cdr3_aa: CSAPLSASGSYEQYF
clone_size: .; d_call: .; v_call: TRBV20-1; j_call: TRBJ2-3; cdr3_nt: TGCAGTGTGCAGGGGCGTTTGGGCACAGATACGCAGTATTTT; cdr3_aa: CSVQGRLGTDTQYF